This is a list of T cell receptor beta chains from one sample in a study of HIV-infected children after antiretroviral therapy interruption. TCRdb redid the calling of the 3' RACE reads with MiXCR, one entry per CDR3 protein. This sample has 40,000 to 55,000 distinct CDR3 sequences, with 4.3% found just once. The sample consisted of CD45RA+ CD4+ T cells from PBMCs, pooled from several time points, taken from a donor given antiretroviral therapy, either interrupted or continuous. All receptors derive from a pool of human donors with HIV. Both conserved end residues are part of each CDR3. Each record gives: D gene, J gene, V gene, clone size, CDR3 protein, CDR3 DNA. A D gene is named only where the DNA matches it firmly. Some rows mark clone size as missing; the rest say once, few, many or name a class of expanded clone.

- | TRBJ1-6 | TRBV20-1 | - | CSAPSGPGNSPLHF | TGCAGTGCCCCCTCTGGTCCGGGCAATTCACCCCTCCACTTT
- | TRBJ1-1 | TRBV10-3 | few | CAISESGGTEAFF | TGTGCCATCAGTGAGTCTGGGGGAACTGAAGCTTTCTTT
- | TRBJ2-1 | TRBV20-1 | many | CSAGSSGGSYFYNEQFF | TGCAGTGCTGGGTCCTCCGGGGGTAGTTACTTCTACAATGAGCAGTTCTTC
- | TRBJ1-6 | TRBV18 | many | CASSPRENSPLHF | TGTGCCAGCTCACCAAGAGAGAATTCACCCCTCCACTTT
- | TRBJ2-7 | TRBV9 | few | CASSVHDTGTYEQYF | TGTGCCAGCAGCGTCCATGACACAGGCACCTACGAGCAGTACTTC
TRBD1 | TRBJ1-1 | TRBV12-3/TRBV12-4 | many | CASSKRTGWNTEAFF | TGTGCCAGCAGTAAGCGGACAGGGTGGAACACTGAAGCTTTCTTT
TRBD1 | TRBJ1-2 | TRBV19 | many | CASSTRGQGSYGYTF | TGTGCCAGTAGTACGAGGGGACAGGGGAGCTATGGCTACACCTTC
TRBD1 | TRBJ1-1 | TRBV6-6 | many | CASSYQGAGTEAFF | TGTGCCAGCAGTTATCAGGGGGCCGGGACTGAAGCTTTCTTT
- | TRBJ2-7 | TRBV19 | many | CASRAGTDNTYEQYF | TGTGCCAGTAGGGCCGGGACTGACAACACCTACGAGCAGTACTTC
- | TRBJ1-1 | TRBV2 | many | CASSSENTEAFF | TGTGCCAGCAGTTCAGAGAACACTGAAGCTTTCTTT
- | TRBJ2-3 | TRBV7-2 | - | CASSLARAGDTQYF | TGTGCCAGCAGCTTAGCCAGGGCCGGGGATACGCAGTATTTT
- | TRBJ2-5 | TRBV24-1 | many | CATSDKKETQYF | TGTGCCACCAGTGATAAGAAAGAGACCCAGTACTTC
TRBD1 | TRBJ2-1 | TRBV5-1 | many | CASSFDRVNEQFF | TGCGCCAGCAGCTTTGACAGGGTCAATGAGCAGTTCTTC
TRBD2 | TRBJ2-2 | TRBV29-1 | many | CSVQLAGGHTGELFF | TGCAGCGTTCAACTAGCGGGGGGTCACACCGGGGAGCTGTTTTTT
- | TRBJ2-1 | TRBV11-2 | many | CASSLDGYSYNEQFF | TGTGCCAGCAGCTTAGATGGATACTCCTACAATGAGCAGTTCTTC
- | TRBJ1-3 | TRBV11-3 | - | CASSRRDWYSGNTIYF | TGTGCCAGCAGCCGCCGGGACTGGTACTCTGGAAACACCATATATTTT
- | TRBJ2-7 | TRBV6-1 | many | CASSELQRFGPFEQYF | TGTGCCAGCAGTGAATTGCAGCGCTTCGGGCCTTTCGAGCAGTACTTC
TRBD2 | TRBJ2-1 | TRBV2 | few | CATRLAGEQFF | TGTGCCACCCGACTAGCCGGGGAGCAGTTCTTC
- | TRBJ2-4 | TRBV28 | few | CASSLGGANIQYF | TGTGCCAGCAGTTTAGGGGGCGCAAACATTCAGTACTTC
- | TRBJ1-6 | TRBV5-1 | many | CASSLVGSGNSPLHF | TGCGCCAGCAGCTTGGTTGGGAGTGGGAATTCACCCCTCCACTTT
- | TRBJ2-4 | TRBV29-1 | many | CSVASSKNIQYF | TGCAGCGTTGCCTCGTCCAAAAACATTCAGTACTTC
TRBD1 | TRBJ2-5 | TRBV12-3/TRBV12-4 | - | CASIPGQGSGETQYF | TGTGCCAGCATCCCGGGACAGGGTTCCGGAGAGACCCAGTACTTC
TRBD1 | TRBJ1-1 | TRBV6-1 | many | CATRDRGLDTEAFF | TGTGCCACCCGGGACAGGGGTTTGGACACTGAAGCTTTCTTT
- | TRBJ1-1 | TRBV23-1 | many | CASAPTANTEAFF | TGCGCCAGCGCACCTACAGCGAACACTGAAGCTTTCTTT
- | TRBJ2-7 | TRBV29-1 | many | CSVLGPGLIPDEQYF | TGCAGCGTTCTGGGTCCAGGACTGATCCCGGACGAGCAGTACTTC
- | TRBJ1-5 | TRBV6-6 | - | CASSYTGFQPQHF | TGTGCCAGCAGTTACACAGGATTTCAGCCCCAGCATTTT
- | TRBJ2-7 | TRBV2 | many | CASSAKFLALKYEQYF | TGTGCCAGCAGTGCTAAATTCCTAGCGCTAAAATACGAGCAGTACTTC
- | TRBJ2-4 | TRBV19 | many | CASRSGERGIQYF | TGTGCCAGTAGGTCGGGCGAACGGGGCATTCAGTACTTC
- | TRBJ2-3 | TRBV24-1 | many | CATSDRTDTQYF | TGTGCCACCAGTGACCGCACAGATACGCAGTATTTT
- | TRBJ2-6 | TRBV11-3 | many | CASSFSRPGANVLTF | TGTGCCAGCAGCTTCTCCCGGCCTGGGGCCAACGTCCTGACTTTC
- | TRBJ2-3 | TRBV19 | many | CATKQTDTQYF | TGTGCCACAAAACAGACAGATACGCAGTATTTT
- | TRBJ1-2 | TRBV21-1 | few | CASSKGPSSGYTF | TGTGCCAGCAGCAAAGGGCCCTCCTCGGGCTACACCTTC
- | TRBJ1-5 | TRBV20-1 | many | CSAREGYSNQPQHF | TGCAGTGCTAGAGAGGGGTATAGCAATCAGCCCCAGCATTTT
TRBD2 | TRBJ2-1 | TRBV5-1 | many | CASSLDGGAYNEQFF | TGCGCCAGCAGCTTGGACGGGGGGGCCTACAATGAGCAGTTCTTC
- | TRBJ1-6 | TRBV30 | many | CAWSVNSGSPLHF | TGTGCCTGGAGTGTCAACTCGGGCTCACCCCTCCACTTT
TRBD1 | TRBJ1-2 | TRBV12-3/TRBV12-4 | many | CASSPFTGGHGYTF | TGTGCCAGCAGCCCTTTTACAGGGGGGCATGGCTACACCTTC
- | TRBJ2-3 | TRBV7-2 | many | CASSLTFGMQYF | TGTGCCAGCAGCTTGACATTCGGCATGCAGTATTTT